Each of the 27 T cell receptor beta chains below was sequenced from the same sample in a study of chemoradiotherapy in HPV16-positive cancers. The table came from immunoSEQ multiplex PCR; TCRdb's copy has only in-frame clones and leaves some out. The table includes some 19,000 clones, about 90% detected once. The sample here was blood, taken from a patient who underwent chemoradiotherapy. The source is a human donor with HPV-associated anogenital cancer.

This clone was observed a single time. This sequence joins TRBV29-1 and TRBJ2-5, with 7 bases fitting TRBD2. The V gene's germline CDR1 is SQVTM and CDR2 ANQGSEA. V dropped 5 bases and J dropped 5; count of bases not matched to a gene: 5. This CDR3 has 12 amino acids. The CDR3 spells CSVKRGWETQYF. The DNA of the CDR3 is TGCAGCGTTAAGCGGGGATGGGAGACCCAGTACTTC.

In its sample, this clone was seen once. This chain uses TRBV4-3 with TRBJ2-7; D might be TRBD1 or TRBD2, each matching 5 bases. CDR3 length: 12 residues. CDR1 is LGHNA, CDR2 YSLEER, per germline. V was cut by 3 bases and J by 2 bases, with 5 bases left in between. CDR3 in DNA: TGCGCCAGCAGCCAGGGGGCCTACGAGCAGTACTTC. This codes for CASSQGAYEQYF.

The chain recombines TRBV12-5 with TRBJ2-5, with D perhaps TRBD2 (5 bases). The V end was cut by 7 bases, the J end by 4 bases, with 19 bases between. Germline CDR1 LGHNT, CDR2 FRNRAP. The CDR3 length is 15 residues. CDR3 protein: CASVPGSLRAETQYF. The CDR3 DNA sequence: TGTGCTAGTGTCCCGGGAAGCCTGAGGGCAGAGACCCAGTACTTC.

This clone has a single count. This chain links TRBV9 with TRBJ2-7; D might be TRBD2 (6 bases). Germline V gene data show CDR1 as SGDLS and CDR2 as YYNGEE. Trimming took off 0 bases at V and 5 bases at J, with 12 bases between the two ends. The CDR3 sequence is 14 residues long. The CDR3 DNA reads as TGTGCCAGCAGCGTAGGAGTGGGAGGTGACGAGCAGTACTTC. It translates to CASSVGVGGDEQYF. The complete variable domain, with remaining parts taken from reference TRBV9 and TRBJ2-7, reads DSGVTQTPKHLITATGQRVTLRCSPRSGDLSVYWYQQSLDQGLQFLIQYYNGEERAKGNILERFSAQQFPDLHSELNLSSLELGDSALYFCASSVGVGGDEQYFGPGTRLTVT.

J is TRBJ2-1 and V is TRBV6-4, with TRBD1 identical over 7 bases. Germline V gives CDR1 MRHNA, CDR2 SNTAGT. CDR3 length: 16 residues. The J segment lost 9 bases and the V segment lost 3 bases, leaving 14 bases of the junction unmatched. The CDR3 nucleotides read TGTGCCAGCAGTGATTGGCGAGACAGGGAAGCCAGTGAGCAGTTCTTC. This encodes CASSDWRDREASEQFF.

The genes are TRBV27 and TRBJ1-5, with 12 nucleotides matching TRBD1. The CDR3 totals 17 residues. J lost 6 bases, V lost 5 bases, and 11 bases had no gene match. Germline V gives CDR1 MNHEY, CDR2 SMNVEV (reference sequence). CDR3 coding DNA: TGTGCCAGCAGTATCAACCGGGACAGGGGGCGAGGTCAGCCCCAGCATTTT. This gives the protein CASSINRDRGRGQPQHF.

CDR3 DNA sequence: TGTGCCAGCAAGAGTAGGACGCAAGCTTTCTTT. This sequence encodes CASKSRTQAFF. The V call is TRBV28, the J call TRBJ1-1; unclear D gene. CDR3 length equals 11 residues. V was cut by 7 bases and J by 9 bases, with 12 bases left in between. Germline assignment: CDR1 MDHEN and CDR2 SYDVKM.

The genes are TRBV11-2 and TRBJ1-3; the match to TRBD1 covers 7 bases. The CDR3 spans 16 residues. Germline values: CDR1 SGHAT, CDR2 FQNNGV. Unmatched junction bases numbered 6, after V lost 4 bases and J lost 0 bases. This chain's CDR3 is CASSSPQGISGNTIYF. The CDR3 DNA reads as TGTGCCAGCAGCTCCCCACAGGGGATCTCTGGAAACACCATATATTTT.

This chain connects TRBV7-8 to TRBJ2-7, with 10 bases aligning to TRBD1. The CDR3 contains 16 residues. V shed 2 bases, J shed 0 bases, and the junction held 4 bases outside the gene matches. Germline CDR1 reads SGHVS; CDR2 reads FQNEAQ. The CDR3 region has the DNA TGTGCCAGCAGCTTAAAGGGACAGGGGAGCTCCTACGAGCAGTACTTC. Translation: CASSLKGQGSSYEQYF.

V is TRBV11-2 and J is TRBJ2-5; 7 bases match TRBD2. The V gene's germline CDR1 is SGHAT and CDR2 FQNNGV. V trimming: 1 base; J trimming: 5 bases; junction bases outside the gene matches: 7. The CDR3 runs 15 residues. The CDR3 bases are TGTGCCAGCAGCTTAGTTCAGCCGGGGGGTGAGACCCAGTACTTC. Its translation: CASSLVQPGGETQYF.

The V gene is TRBV7-9, the J gene TRBJ1-5, with D unresolved. The germline gives CDR1 SEHNR, CDR2 FQNEAQ (reference sequence). CDR3 length: 12 residues. V lost 3 bases, J lost 9 bases, and 9 bases lay in between. CDR3 region: CASSFKVGPQHF. DNA for the CDR3: TGTGCCAGCAGCTTCAAGGTGGGGCCCCAGCATTTT.

The chain joins TRBV10-1 to TRBJ2-1, with 12 bases aligning to TRBD2. There are 17 residues in the CDR3. J gave up 6 bases and V 9 bases, and 15 bases lay outside the gene matches. Germline assignment: CDR1 WNHNN and CDR2 SYGVQD (reference sequence). CDR3 loop: CARRTGITSGRFNEQFF. CDR3 bases: TGCGCCAGGCGGACAGGGATTACTAGCGGGAGGTTCAATGAGCAGTTCTTC.

This clone occurred once. The J gene is TRBJ1-1, the V gene TRBV6-1; no clear D gene. The germline gives CDR1 MNHNS, CDR2 SASEGT. The CDR3 loop spans 13 amino acids. Deletions cut 3 bases from V and 1 base from J, with 6 bases between. CDR3 DNA: TGTGCCAGCAGTGATTACGGGAACACTGAAGCTTTCTTT. Protein sequence: CASSDYGNTEAFF.

The V and J genes are TRBV7-2 and TRBJ2-3, with TRBD1 as a possible D gene (6 bases). This CDR3 is built from 13 residues. V was cut by 5 bases and J by 6 bases, with 12 bases left in between. Germline lookup yields CDR1 SGHTA and CDR2 FQGNSA. CDR3 in DNA: TGTGCCAGCAGCCCAGGGGCTGCGGATACGCAGTATTTT. Translation: CASSPGAADTQYF. The full variable domain, rest sourced from reference TRBV7-2 and TRBJ2-3, is GAGVSQSPSNKVTEKGKDVELRCDPISGHTALYWYRQSLGQGLEFLIYFQGNSAPDKSGLPSDRFSAERTGGSVSTLTIQRTQQEDSAVYLCASSPGAADTQYFGPGTRLTVL.

This chain uses TRBV6-5 with TRBJ2-5; unclear D gene. Germline V gene lookup returns CDR1 MNHEY and CDR2 SVGAGI. Deletions cut 6 bases from V and 4 bases from J, with 15 bases between. There are 14 residues in the CDR3. For the CDR3, the DNA is TGTGCCAGCAGGGCCGAGAGCCGAGGAGAGACCCAGTACTTC. The encoded protein is CASRAESRGETQYF.

The genes are TRBV7-2 and TRBJ1-4; TRBD1 is a possible D gene (6 bases). The germline gives CDR1 SGHTA, CDR2 FQGNSA. Trimming removed 5 bases from V and 8 bases from J, with 18 bases in between. This CDR3 spans 15 amino acids. CDR3 sequence reads: CASSLTGRTDEKLFF. As DNA, the CDR3 is TGTGCCAGCAGCCTTACAGGGAGAACTGACGAAAAACTGTTTTTT.

The V gene is TRBV9, the J gene TRBJ2-7, with 8 bases aligning to TRBD1. The CDR3 runs to 16 residues. In germline, CDR1 is SGDLS, CDR2 YYNGEE. The J segment lost 2 bases and the V segment lost 0 bases, leaving 7 bases of the junction unmatched. CDR3 loop: CASSVGGDRIPYEQYF. The CDR3, as DNA: TGTGCCAGCAGCGTAGGTGGGGACAGGATCCCCTACGAGCAGTACTTC.

The rearrangement links TRBV29-1 to TRBJ2-1; 7 bases are shared with TRBD2. CDR1 and CDR2 from the germline V gene are SQVTM and ANQGSEA. Unmatched junction bases numbered 15, after V lost 4 bases and J lost 6 bases. The CDR3 covers 16 residues. The CDR3 DNA reads as TGCAGCGTTGCTATGGTAGCGGGCCCCAGGAGCAATGAGCAGTTCTTC. Translation gives CSVAMVAGPRSNEQFF.

The V gene is TRBV29-1, the J gene TRBJ2-1, with 9 bases aligning to TRBD2. The CDR3 runs to 16 residues. CDR1 and CDR2 (germline): SQVTM, ANQGSEA. V shed 4 bases, J shed 3 bases, and the junction held 10 bases outside the gene matches. The DNA for the CDR3 is TGCAGCGTTGTGGGAGTAGCGGGAGTCGGCTACAATGAGCAGTTCTTC. Amino acids: CSVVGVAGVGYNEQFF.

The gene calls are TRBV4-3 and TRBJ1-2; D is undetermined. V was pared by 4 bases and J by 0 bases, with 12 bases between. Looked up from germline, CDR1 is LGHNA and CDR2 is YSLEER. The CDR3 spans 15 residues. For the CDR3, the DNA is TGCGCCAGCAGCCGGAGCGGGGATGCTAACTATGGCTACACCTTC. Translating it yields CASSRSGDANYGYTF.

This sequence joins TRBV7-2 and TRBJ2-1, with D unresolved. The CDR3 length is 14 residues. Trimming took 3 bases from V and 5 from J, leaving 11 bases between them. Germline CDR1 is SGHTA and CDR2 is FQGNSA. The CDR3 loop is CASSLEQSHNEQFF. CDR3 nucleotide sequence: TGTGCCAGCAGCTTGGAACAATCACACAATGAGCAGTTCTTC.

This chain connects TRBV10-1 to TRBJ1-5, with 8 nucleotides matching TRBD1. V trimming: 5 bases; J trimming: 0 bases; junction bases outside the gene matches: 6. The CDR3 is 16 residues long. CDR1 is WNHNN and CDR2 is SYGVQD in the germline V gene (reference sequence). Here the CDR3 reads CASSPRQGNSNQPQHF. As DNA, the CDR3 is TGCGCCAGCAGTCCACGACAGGGGAATAGCAATCAGCCCCAGCATTTT.

The chain carries TRBV5-1 and TRBJ1-1; D perhaps matches TRBD1 (6 bases). Germline values: CDR1 SGHRS, CDR2 YFSETQ. This CDR3 contains 13 residues. Deletions cut 4 bases from V and 4 bases from J, with 11 bases between. Written as DNA, the CDR3 is TGCGCCAGCAGCCAGGGGCTGGGCACTGAAGCTTTCTTT. Translation: CASSQGLGTEAFF.

This CDR3 is CASSLPSGSQETQYF. DNA for the CDR3: TGTGCCAGCAGCTTACCTAGCGGGAGTCAAGAGACCCAGTACTTC. The chain carries TRBV5-6 and TRBJ2-5, with 10 positions matching TRBD2. This CDR3 has 15 amino acids. Germline lookup yields CDR1 SGHDT and CDR2 YYEEEE. Trimming removed 2 bases from V and 2 bases from J; junction bases left unmatched: 3.

The chain recombines TRBV11-3 with TRBJ2-3, with D tentatively TRBD2 (7 bases). Germline V gene lookup returns CDR1 SGHNT and CDR2 YENEEA. This CDR3 has 17 residues. V was shortened by 4 bases and J by 3 bases, with 20 bases between the two germline ends. The CDR3 sequence: CASSWGGGRGLTDTQYF. The CDR3 nucleotides are TGTGCCAGCAGCTGGGGAGGGGGGAGAGGACTTACAGATACGCAGTATTTT.

This sequence joins TRBV28 and TRBJ1-5; 10 bases align to TRBD1. The CDR3 has 14 amino acids. V lost 6 bases, J lost 7 bases, and 6 bases stayed unmatched. Germline V gene lookup returns CDR1 MDHEN and CDR2 SYDVKM. Written as DNA, the CDR3 is TGTGCCAGCAGCCAGACAGGGGGCGGCCAGCCCCAGCATTTT. Encoded protein: CASSQTGGGQPQHF.

The chain links TRBV19 to TRBJ1-2, with D possibly TRBD1 on 6 matching bases. The CDR3 totals 11 residues. The ends were cut back, 7 bases at V and 5 bases at J, with 8 bases in the middle. The germline V gene encodes CDR1 LNHDA and CDR2 SQIVND (reference sequence). This CDR3 is CASTDRYGYTF. CDR3 DNA sequence: TGTGCCAGTACGGACAGATATGGCTACACCTTC.